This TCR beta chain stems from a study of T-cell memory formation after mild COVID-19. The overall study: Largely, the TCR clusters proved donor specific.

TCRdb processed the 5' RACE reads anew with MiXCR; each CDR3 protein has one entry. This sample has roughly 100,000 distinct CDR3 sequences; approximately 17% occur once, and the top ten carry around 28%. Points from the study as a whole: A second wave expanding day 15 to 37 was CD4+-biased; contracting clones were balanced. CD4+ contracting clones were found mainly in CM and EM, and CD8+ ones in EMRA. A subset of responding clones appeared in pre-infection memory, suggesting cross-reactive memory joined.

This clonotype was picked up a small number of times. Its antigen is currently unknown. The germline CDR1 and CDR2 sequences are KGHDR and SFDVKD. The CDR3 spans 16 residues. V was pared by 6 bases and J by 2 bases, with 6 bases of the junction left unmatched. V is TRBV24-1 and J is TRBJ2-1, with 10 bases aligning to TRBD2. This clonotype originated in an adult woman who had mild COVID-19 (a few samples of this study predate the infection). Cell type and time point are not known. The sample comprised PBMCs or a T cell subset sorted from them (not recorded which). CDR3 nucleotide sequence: TGTGCCACCAGTCTGACCCTAGCGGGGGCCTACAATGAGCAGTTCTTC. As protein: CATSLTLAGAYNEQFF.